This T cell receptor beta chain was identified during a study of glioma-infiltrating T cells. Study outcomes and limitations: Gliomas, especially low-grade, showed above-expected tissue-blood divergence; non-neoplastic patients showed below. CDR3 overlap between tissue and blood was very small.

Concerning this clonotype itself: The antigen is not known.

The V gene's germline CDR1 is SGHRS and CDR2 YFSETQ. The CDR3 covers 15 residues. J gave up 3 bases and V 2 bases, and 4 bases lay outside the gene matches. TCR alpha and beta CDR3 regions were amplified from RNA using iRepertoire nested multiplex PCR. TCRdb called the multiplex PCR reads again in MiXCR, with one record for every CDR3 protein. Among around 150,000 distinct CDR3 sequences listed, around 40% were seen once. The V gene is TRBV5-1, the J gene TRBJ2-1, with 8 nucleotides matching TRBD2. The sequenced sample was glioma tissue, nonneoplastic brain tissue, or PBMCs (not recorded which). This sequence originates from a human donor with low-grade glioma or glioblastoma, undergoing nonglioma brain surgery, or in good health (not recorded which). As DNA, the CDR3 is TGCGCCAGCAGCTTAGCGGGGGTCTACTACAATGAGCAGTTCTTC. This translates into CASSLAGVYYNEQFF.